One sample yielded the 5 T cell receptor beta chains listed below, sequenced in a study of blood T cell repertoires in COVID-19. The repertoire was sequenced with immunoSEQ multiplex PCR; TCRdb's copy has only in-frame clones and lacks some. The table has 44,000 or so clones, approximately 86% seen once. Sequenced material: peripheral blood. These receptors were collected from an elderly man in a cohort sampled during active COVID-19.

Of note for this clone: The same CDR3 can be traced to other DNA sequences in this sample. The J gene is TRBJ1-1, the V gene TRBV3-1 (or the pseudogene TRBV3-2); D gene ambiguous. The CDR3 extends over 14 amino acids. The germline V and J ends were trimmed by 3 bases and 4 bases, with 12 bases remaining between them. The V gene's germline CDR1 is LGHDT and CDR2 YNNKEL (reference sequence). The CDR3, as DNA: TGTGCCAGCAGCCACCGGACCGGAGGCACTGAAGCTTTCTTT. Its protein is CASSHRTGGTEAFF.

The chain is built from TRBV10-3 and TRBJ2-3; D is unclear. Deletions cut 4 bases from V and 3 bases from J, with 14 bases between. Germline V lookup: CDR1 ENHRY, CDR2 SYGVKD. The length of the CDR3 is 15 residues. The CDR3: CAISAFVGETDTQYF. The CDR3 region has the DNA TGTGCCATCAGTGCTTTTGTGGGCGAGACAGATACGCAGTATTTT.

J is TRBJ1-2 and V is TRBV30; 9 bases map to TRBD1. The CDR3 extends over 13 amino acids. V gave up 2 bases and J gave up 8 bases; unmatched junction bases: 6. Germline V lookup: CDR1 GTSNPN, CDR2 SVGIG (reference sequence). The CDR3 loop is CAWSPGTGNGYTF. CDR3 sequence (DNA): TGTGCCTGGAGTCCCGGGACAGGGAACGGCTACACCTTC.

The rearrangement uses TRBV20-1 and TRBJ1-2; D is perhaps TRBD1 (5 bases). Germline V gene lookup returns CDR1 DFQATT and CDR2 SNEGSKA (reference sequence). The CDR3 covers 13 residues. V lost 3 bases, J lost 6 bases, and 14 bases lay in between. The CDR3 loop is CSASLPGLHGYTF. CDR3 nucleotide sequence: TGCAGTGCTAGTCTACCGGGACTCCATGGCTACACCTTC.

The chain couples TRBV28 to TRBJ1-1, with D possibly matching TRBD1 (6 bases). Trimming stripped 8 bases from V and 9 bases from J, with 16 bases between. The germline V gene has CDR1 MDHEN and CDR2 SYDVKM. This CDR3 region has 12 residues. The CDR3 reads CASQSRDIKAFF. Written as DNA, the CDR3 is TGTGCCAGCCAATCCCGGGACATTAAAGCTTTCTTT. The variable domain in full, completed from reference TRBV28 and TRBJ1-1, reads DVKVTQSSRYLVKRTGEKVFLECVQDMDHENMFWYRQDPGLGLRLIYFSYDVKMKEKGDIPEGYSVSREKKERFSLILESASTNQTSMYLCASQSRDIKAFFGQGTRLTVV.